This T cell receptor beta chain was captured by sequencing in a study of PD-L1 blockade in urothelial cancer. This clone was picked up one time. V was pared by 1 base and J by 1 base, with 7 bases of the junction left unmatched. CDR1 is MNHEY, CDR2 SMNVEV, per germline (reference sequence). The CDR3 is 16 residues long. Sequencing was performed with immunoSEQ multiplex PCR; in TCRdb, only in-frame clones are kept and a portion is missing. In the table there are roughly 51,000 clones, about 86% of which are singletons. Regarding time point: pretreatment peripheral blood. V usage is TRBV27 and J usage is TRBJ2-7; TRBD1 matches at 7 bases. The sample in question was PBMCs, obtained around atezolizumab (anti-PD-L1) treatment. The receptor comes from a man aged 55 to 70 with urothelial cancer. CDR3 region: CASSLLGTAVSYEQYF. The CDR3 bases are TGTGCCAGCAGTTTATTAGGGACAGCCGTTTCCTACGAGCAGTACTTC.